This T cell receptor beta chain was profiled in a study of blood T cell repertoires in COVID-19. On the study more broadly: Specimens from acute and convalescent COVID-19 originated in the United States, Italy and Spain.

Recovery among Cohort 3 donors was established by two negative PCRs, clearance, or symptom resolution. CDR3 size: 14 residues. The V gene lost 7 bases and the J gene lost 10 bases, with 17 bases spanning the gap. The germline gives CDR1 MNHNS, CDR2 SASEGT. Repertoires were generated with immunoSEQ multiplex PCR, while TCRdb's copy carries only in-frame clones and drops some. Of under 450,000 clones listed, 87% were seen once; the top ten hold about 1.5%. The TCR originated in a man aged 25-45 years who had recovered from COVID-19. V is TRBV6-1 and J is TRBJ1-6; tentatively, D is TRBD1 (6 bases). What was sequenced was PBMCs or T cells enriched from blood (not recorded which). CDR3 region: CASKPDSTLSPLHF. The CDR3 region has the DNA TGTGCCAGCAAGCCGGACAGTACTCTATCACCCCTCCACTTT.